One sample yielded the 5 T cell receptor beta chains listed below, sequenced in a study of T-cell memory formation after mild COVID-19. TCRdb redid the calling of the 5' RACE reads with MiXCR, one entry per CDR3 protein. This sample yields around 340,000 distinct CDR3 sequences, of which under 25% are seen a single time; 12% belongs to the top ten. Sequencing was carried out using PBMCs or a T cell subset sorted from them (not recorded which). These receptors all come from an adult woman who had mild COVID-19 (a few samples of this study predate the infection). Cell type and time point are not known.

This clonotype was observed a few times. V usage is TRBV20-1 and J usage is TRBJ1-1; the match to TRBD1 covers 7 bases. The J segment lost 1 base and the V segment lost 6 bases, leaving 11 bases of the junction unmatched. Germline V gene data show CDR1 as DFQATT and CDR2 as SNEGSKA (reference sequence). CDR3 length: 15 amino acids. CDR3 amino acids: CSADRQGSWNTEAFF. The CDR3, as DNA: TGCAGTGCGGATAGACAGGGCTCGTGGAACACTGAAGCTTTCTTT.

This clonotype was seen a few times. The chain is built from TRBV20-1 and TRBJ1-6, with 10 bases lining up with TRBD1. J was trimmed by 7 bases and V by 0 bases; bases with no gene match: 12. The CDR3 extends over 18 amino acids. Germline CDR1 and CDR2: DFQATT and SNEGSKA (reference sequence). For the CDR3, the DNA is TGCAGTGCTAGAGACCCGGGACAGGGGCTCAGCCCCAATTCACCCCTCCACTTT. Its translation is CSARDPGQGLSPNSPLHF.

The CDR3 spells CASSLLLKGYTPGTDTQYF. CDR3 in DNA: TGTGCCAGCAGTTTATTGTTGAAGGGTTACACCCCCGGCACAGATACGCAGTATTTT. V gene TRBV27 combines with J gene TRBJ2-3; no clear D. The CDR3 has 19 amino acids. Trimming removed 1 base from V and 1 base from J, with 21 bases in between. The germline V gene encodes CDR1 MNHEY and CDR2 SMNVEV (reference sequence).

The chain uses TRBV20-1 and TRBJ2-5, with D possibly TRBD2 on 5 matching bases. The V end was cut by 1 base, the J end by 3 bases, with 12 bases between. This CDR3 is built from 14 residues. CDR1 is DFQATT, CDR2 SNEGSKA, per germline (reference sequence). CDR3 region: CSARVGSAEETQYF. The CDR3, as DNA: TGCAGTGCTAGAGTGGGTAGCGCGGAAGAGACCCAGTACTTC.

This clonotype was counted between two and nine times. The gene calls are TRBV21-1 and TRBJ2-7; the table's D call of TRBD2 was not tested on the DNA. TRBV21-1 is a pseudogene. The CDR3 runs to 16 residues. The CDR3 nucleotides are TGTGCCAGCAGCACCCGACTAGCGAGTGGGGTCTACGAGCAGTACTTC. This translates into CASSTRLASGVYEQYF.